These 7 T cell receptor beta chains were sequenced from one sample in a study of siplizumab effects on memory and regulatory T cells. TCRdb's copy holds only in-frame clones and misses some; the assay was immunoSEQ multiplex PCR. The table lists approximately 65,000 clones, roughly 80% of them singletons. The material sequenced was memory CD4+ T cells sorted from blood. The receptor set was obtained from a human donor in good health.

The chain combines TRBV7-8 with TRBJ2-7, with 9 bases aligning to TRBD2. This CDR3 has 16 amino acids. Looked up from germline, CDR1 is SGHVS and CDR2 is FQNEAQ. J gave up 4 bases and V 1 base, and 8 bases lay outside the gene matches. The CDR3 region has the DNA TGTGCCAGCAGCTTAGACTTTAGCGGGAGTAAGTACGAGCAGTACTTC. It is translated as CASSLDFSGSKYEQYF. Variable domain in full (rest from reference TRBV7-8 and TRBJ2-7): GAGVSQSPRYKVAKRGQDVALRCDPISGHVSLFWYQQALGQGPEFLTYFQNEAQLDKSGLPSDRFFAERPEGSVSTLKIQRTQQEDSAVYLCASSLDFSGSKYEQYFGPGTRLTVT.

V gene TRBV29-1 combines with J gene TRBJ1-2; TRBD1 aligns across 7 bases. V lost 0 bases, J lost 8 bases, and 12 bases stayed unmatched. Germline CDR1 is SQVTM and CDR2 is ANQGSEA. The CDR3 is made up of 15 amino acids. The CDR3 DNA is TGCAGCGTTGAAGATGGCGGGACAGCCAGTGTGGGCTACACCTTC. This encodes CSVEDGGTASVGYTF. The entire variable domain, with the rest obtained from reference TRBV29-1 and TRBJ1-2, is as follows: SAVISQKPSRDICQRGTSLTIQCQVDSQVTMMFWYRQQPGQSLTLIATANQGSEATYESGFVIDKFPISRPNLTFSTLTVSNMSPEDSSIYLCSVEDGGTASVGYTFGSGTRLTVV.

This clone has just one count. The chain couples TRBV21-1 to TRBJ2-1; the D call TRBD2 from the table was never checked on the DNA. TRBV21-1 is classified as a pseudogene. The CDR3 runs to 17 residues. The CDR3 region is CASSKDKRREGQNEQFF. In DNA, the CDR3 is TGTGCCAGCAGCAAAGATAAGAGGCGGGAGGGCCAGAATGAGCAGTTCTTC.

This clone was recorded once. The rearrangement joins TRBV19 to TRBJ2-1, with 9 bases that match TRBD2. The CDR3 totals 16 residues. Germline V gives CDR1 LNHDA, CDR2 SQIVND (reference sequence). J gave up 8 bases and V 4 bases, and 12 bases lay outside the gene matches. CDR3 sequence reads: CASSSAKAGGQYEQFF. CDR3 coding DNA: TGTGCCAGTAGTAGCGCGAAAGCGGGAGGACAATATGAGCAGTTCTTC.

This chain links TRBV2 with TRBJ1-4; a weak D match, TRBD1 (6 bases). The CDR3 spans 15 residues. CDR1 and CDR2 from the germline V gene are SNHLY and FYNNEI. The V gene lost 1 base and the J gene lost 8 bases, with 14 bases spanning the gap. In DNA, the CDR3 is TGTGCCAGCAGTGAAGAAGGTACAGGGAGGGAAAAACTGTTTTTT. Translated, it gives CASSEEGTGREKLFF.

This clone has only one observation. The V gene is TRBV2, the J gene TRBJ2-7; no reliable D call. The CDR3 has 13 amino acids. V was trimmed by 5 bases and J by 2 bases, leaving 10 bases between them. Germline assignment: CDR1 SNHLY and CDR2 FYNNEI. Here the CDR3 reads CASSYEKAYEQYF. As DNA, the CDR3 is TGTGCCAGCAGTTACGAGAAGGCCTACGAGCAGTACTTC.

V is TRBV5-6 and J is TRBJ2-4; perhaps D is TRBD1 or TRBD2 (5 bases each). V lost 0 bases, J lost 1 base, and 17 bases lay in between. Germline CDR1 is SGHDT and CDR2 is YYEEEE. The CDR3 loop spans 18 amino acids. The CDR3 here is CASSLALGTLGAKNIQYF. The CDR3 coding sequence is TGTGCCAGCAGCTTGGCTTTAGGGACCCTCGGGGCCAAAAACATTCAGTACTTC.